These 30 T cell receptor beta chains originate from one sample sequenced in a study of blood T cell repertoires in COVID-19. Profiling relied on immunoSEQ multiplex PCR, and the TCRdb table lists in-frame clones only, not all of them. The repertoire consists of about 270,000 clones, with over 80% occurring once and the leading ten covering approximately 4%. The sequenced sample was PBMCs or T cells enriched from blood (not recorded which). The receptors here all came from a woman aged 30 to 39 with acute COVID-19.

This chain joins TRBV27 and TRBJ2-7; D call uncertain. The CDR3 has 11 amino acids. The V end was cut by 7 bases, the J end by 4 bases, with 8 bases between. Germline CDR1 reads MNHEY; CDR2 reads SMNVEV (reference sequence). CDR3 DNA sequence: TGTGCCAGCATTAGTAATTACGAGCAGTACTTC. This codes for CASISNYEQYF.

The genes are TRBV7-2 and TRBJ2-3, with 15 positions matching TRBD2. V lost 4 bases to trimming and J lost 3 bases; unmatched junction nucleotides: 2. The CDR3 sequence is 16 residues long. Germline CDR1 SGHTA, CDR2 FQGNSA. CDR3 bases: TGTGCCAGCAGCTCCGGGACTAGCGGGGGGACAGATACGCAGTATTTT. The encoded protein is CASSSGTSGGTDTQYF.

J is TRBJ2-2 and V is TRBV6-4, with 12 nucleotides matching TRBD2. The CDR3 loop spans 16 amino acids. Germline CDR1 reads MRHNA; CDR2 reads SNTAGT. J gave up 6 bases and V 5 bases, and 7 bases lay outside the gene matches. The CDR3 reads CASSKTSGSFAGELFF. The CDR3 nucleotides read TGTGCCAGCAGTAAGACTAGCGGGAGTTTTGCCGGGGAGCTGTTTTTT.

J is TRBJ1-4 and V is TRBV28, with 7 bases fitting TRBD1. J was trimmed by 0 bases and V by 6 bases; bases with no gene match: 4. Germline values: CDR1 MDHEN, CDR2 SYDVKM. The CDR3 is 15 residues long. CDR3 nucleotides: TGTGCCAGCAGCCCTGGGACAGCAACTAATGAAAAACTGTTTTTT. Residues: CASSPGTATNEKLFF.

The chain recombines TRBV11-3 with TRBJ2-1, with 9 bases aligning to TRBD2. CDR3 length: 16 residues. V was clipped by 0 bases and J by 4 bases; unmatched bases: 4. CDR1 and CDR2 from the germline V gene are SGHNT and YENEEA. As DNA, the CDR3 is TGTGCCAGCAGCTTAGAGCCGGGACTAGCTTACAATGAGCAGTTCTTC. It encodes CASSLEPGLAYNEQFF.

J is TRBJ1-5 and V is TRBV3-1 (or the pseudogene TRBV3-2), with D possibly matching TRBD1 (6 bases). Trimming took off 3 bases at V and 10 bases at J, with 13 bases between the two ends. This CDR3 has 13 residues. Germline CDR1 LGHDT, CDR2 YNNKEL (reference sequence). CDR3 region: CASSQVDRTPQHF. The CDR3 nucleotides read TGTGCCAGCAGCCAGGTCGACAGGACCCCCCAGCATTTT.

In this sample, this clone turned up a few times. The CDR3 loop reads CASSLALDNHQPQHF. The CDR3 nucleotides read TGTGCCAGCAGCTTAGCGTTGGACAATCATCAGCCCCAGCATTTT. The chain combines TRBV7-2 with TRBJ1-5; possibly TRBD1 for D (5 bases). Deletions cut 0 bases from V and 5 bases from J, with 11 bases between. This CDR3 comprises 15 residues. CDR1 is SGHTA, CDR2 FQGNSA, per germline.

This chain connects TRBV4-1 to TRBJ2-3; 12 positions agree with TRBD2. The CDR3 has 17 residues. Germline CDR1 MGHRA, CDR2 YSYEKL. With V trimmed by 1 base and J by 5 bases, 7 bases remained unmatched. In DNA form, the CDR3 reads TGCGCCAGCAGCCAAGGGCTAGCGGGAGGGCCGAGAGATACGCAGTATTTT. It specifies CASSQGLAGGPRDTQYF.

The chain combines TRBV9 with TRBJ1-5; D remains ambiguous. Germline loops: CDR1 SGDLS, CDR2 YYNGEE. Between the trimmed V and J ends, which lost 1 base and 2 bases, there was a span of 7 bases. The CDR3 totals 14 residues. The DNA for the CDR3 is TGTGCCAGCAGCGTATCTGAGGGCAATCAGCCCCAGCATTTT. Its protein is CASSVSEGNQPQHF.

J is TRBJ2-1 and V is TRBV11-3, with unresolved D. Trimming pared 1 base from V and 0 bases from J, leaving 7 bases between. This CDR3 contains 15 residues. CDR1 SGHNT and CDR2 YENEEA come from the germline V gene. The CDR3 DNA follows: TGTGCCAGCAGCTTAGGAGCGAACTCCTACAATGAGCAGTTCTTC. It codes for CASSLGANSYNEQFF.

This clone showed up just once. The chain carries TRBV7-2 and TRBJ2-2; 12 bases map to TRBD2. The germline CDR1 and CDR2 sequences are SGHTA and FQGNSA. This CDR3 region has 16 residues. Losses at the gene ends were 1 base for V and 7 bases for J; bases not matched to a gene: 4. The CDR3 spells CASSLGPGLAGGELFF. The CDR3 coding sequence is TGTGCCAGCAGCTTAGGGCCGGGACTAGCGGGCGGGGAGCTGTTTTTT.

V usage is TRBV28 and J usage is TRBJ2-3; TRBD2 matches at 14 bases. The CDR3 has 17 amino acids. The J segment lost 1 base and the V segment lost 6 bases, leaving 6 bases of the junction unmatched. Germline values: CDR1 MDHEN, CDR2 SYDVKM. In DNA, the CDR3 is TGTGCCAGCAGGGGGGGACTAGCGGGAGTTGGCACAGATACGCAGTATTTT. Amino acid sequence: CASRGGLAGVGTDTQYF.

This chain joins TRBV10-3 and TRBJ2-1; 7 bases fit TRBD2. This CDR3 has 17 amino acids. Germline assignment: CDR1 ENHRY and CDR2 SYGVKD. The V and J ends lost 0 bases and 0 bases, in that order; junction bases with no gene match: 5. The CDR3 sequence: CAISESAGAHSYNEQFF. CDR3 in DNA: TGTGCCATCAGTGAGTCGGCGGGAGCGCACTCCTACAATGAGCAGTTCTTC.

The chain is built from TRBV28 and TRBJ1-1; D is uncertain. Germline loops: CDR1 MDHEN, CDR2 SYDVKM. This CDR3 contains 14 residues. V was clipped by 4 bases and J by 3 bases, with 12 bases between them. The CDR3 spells CASSYPGLDTEAFF. In nucleotides, the CDR3 is TGTGCCAGCAGTTACCCGGGATTAGACACTGAAGCTTTCTTT.

The CDR3 sequence: CASSKVLSGRNTEAFF. The CDR3 DNA sequence: TGTGCCAGCAGCAAAGTCTTATCCGGGAGGAACACTGAAGCTTTCTTT. The V call is TRBV21-1, the J call TRBJ1-1. TRBV21-1 is a listed pseudogene. This CDR3 spans 16 amino acids.

J is TRBJ2-1 and V is TRBV24-1, with 7 bases that match TRBD1. The junction had 4 bases not matched to a gene; V was cut back by 3 bases and J by 3 bases. CDR1 KGHDR and CDR2 SFDVKD come from the germline V gene. The CDR3 consists of 15 residues. CDR3: CATSDPGQYYNEQFF. The DNA of the CDR3 is TGTGCCACCAGTGATCCGGGACAGTACTACAATGAGCAGTTCTTC.

J is TRBJ1-5 and V is TRBV3-1 (or the pseudogene TRBV3-2), with D unresolved. The germline V and J ends were trimmed by 1 base and 3 bases, with 10 bases remaining between them. CDR3 size: 15 residues. Germline V gene data show CDR1 as LGHDT and CDR2 as YNNKEL (reference sequence). The CDR3 DNA reads TGTGCCAGCAGCCAAGGGGAGGGCAACAATCAGCCCCAGCATTTT. Protein product: CASSQGEGNNQPQHF.

CDR3 DNA: TGTGCCAGCAGCTGGCTCGGGGAGGGATACACTGAAGCTTTCTTT. Its translation: CASSWLGEGYTEAFF. The V and J genes are TRBV9 and TRBJ1-1, with D unclear. V shed 4 bases and J shed 3 bases, with 16 bases lying between them. Looked up from germline, CDR1 is SGDLS and CDR2 is YYNGEE. The CDR3 totals 15 residues.

This clone was counted a single time. The rearrangement uses TRBV6-4 and TRBJ2-3; 7 bases are a match to TRBD2. Germline values: CDR1 MRHNA, CDR2 SNTAGT. Trimming removed 3 bases from V and 5 bases from J; junction bases left unmatched: 5. CDR3 length: 14 amino acids. Written as DNA, the CDR3 is TGTGCCAGCAGTGAAGCGGGGCACCAAGATACGCAGTATTTT. This translates into CASSEAGHQDTQYF.

The chain has TRBV4-2 and TRBJ1-2, with D unresolved. The germline V gene encodes CDR1 LGHNA and CDR2 YNFKEQ. Trimming shortened V by 2 bases and J by 7 bases, and 8 bases separated the two germline ends. This CDR3 is built from 12 residues. The CDR3 loop reads CASSQSQSGYTF. The CDR3 DNA is TGTGCCAGCAGCCAATCGCAGTCTGGCTACACCTTC.

V and J are TRBV10-3 and TRBJ2-3; 8 bases are shared with TRBD2. V shed 3 bases, J shed 3 bases, and the junction held 5 bases outside the gene matches. CDR1 ENHRY and CDR2 SYGVKD come from the germline V gene. The CDR3 loop spans 15 amino acids. The CDR3 sequence is CAISDKERETDTQYF. The CDR3 coding sequence is TGTGCCATCAGTGATAAGGAGCGGGAGACAGATACGCAGTATTTT.

This sequence joins TRBV7-3 and TRBJ2-2; 7 nucleotides agree with TRBD2. The CDR3 contains 14 residues. Germline V gives CDR1 SGHTA, CDR2 FQGTGA. V shed 5 bases, J shed 8 bases, and the junction held 8 bases outside the gene matches. The CDR3 coding sequence is TGTGCCAGCAGCCGCGCTAGCGGCGGGGGGGAGCTGTTTTTT. Protein product: CASSRASGGGELFF.

The chain combines TRBV15 with TRBJ2-2, with D tentatively TRBD1 (6 bases). Trimming left V 2 bases short and J 0 bases short, with 16 bases between. The CDR3 covers 18 residues. The germline CDR1 and CDR2 sequences are LNHNV and YYDKDF (reference sequence). The CDR3 loop reads CATSRTFSRGANTGELFF. In nucleotides, the CDR3 is TGTGCCACCAGCAGAACTTTTTCCAGGGGCGCGAACACCGGGGAGCTGTTTTTT.

V usage is TRBV28 and J usage is TRBJ2-7; TRBD1 agrees at 7 bases. V lost 1 base and J lost 4; bases outside the gene matches: 4. The CDR3 is made up of 14 amino acids. Germline V gene lookup returns CDR1 MDHEN and CDR2 SYDVKM. This CDR3 is CASSLYRGEYEQYF. The CDR3 DNA is TGTGCCAGCAGTTTATACAGGGGAGAGTACGAGCAGTACTTC.

The chain joins TRBV27 to TRBJ2-1, with 11 bases aligning to TRBD2. Germline CDR1 reads MNHEY; CDR2 reads SMNVEV (reference sequence). The CDR3 extends over 11 amino acids. The trim removed 8 bases at V and 9 bases at J, leaving 0 bases unmatched. The CDR3 DNA reads TGTGCCAGCCTAGCGGGAGGTGAGCAGTTCTTC. This codes for CASLAGGEQFF.

This chain uses TRBV10-1 with TRBJ2-1, with 10 bases matching TRBD2. This CDR3 is built from 16 residues. Germline trimming cut 0 bases from V and 8 bases from J; bases unmatched to any gene: 7. Germline values: CDR1 WNHNN, CDR2 SYGVQD (reference sequence). CDR3 loop: CASSESIAGGRDEQFF. The DNA of the CDR3 is TGCGCCAGCAGTGAGTCGATAGCGGGAGGTCGGGATGAGCAGTTCTTC.

The chain is built from TRBV2 and TRBJ1-5, with 7 bases matching TRBD1. After removal of 6 bases from V and 3 bases from J, the junction contained 5 bases not matched to a gene. The CDR3 is 14 amino acids. The germline V gene encodes CDR1 SNHLY and CDR2 FYNNEI. CDR3 sequence: CASSLGQDNQPQHF. The CDR3 nucleotides are TGTGCCAGCAGCCTTGGACAGGACAATCAGCCCCAGCATTTT.

This clone has only one observation. The V call is TRBV11-3, the J call TRBJ2-2; 10 bases are a match to TRBD2. CDR3 length: 17 amino acids. Germline-derived CDR1 and CDR2 are SGHNT and YENEEA. With V trimmed by 1 base and J by 5 bases, 7 bases remained unmatched. This CDR3 is CASSLVLAGTMTGELFF. CDR3 nucleotides: TGTGCCAGCAGCTTAGTACTAGCGGGGACAATGACCGGGGAGCTGTTTTTT. The variable domain in full, completed from reference TRBV11-3 and TRBJ2-2, reads EAGVVQSPRYKIIEKKQPVAFWCNPISGHNTLYWYLQNLGQGPELLIRYENEEAVDDSQLPKDRFSAERLKGVDSTLKIQPAELGDSAVYLCASSLVLAGTMTGELFFGEGSRLTVL.

This clone is a singleton in its sample. This rearrangement joins TRBV28 to TRBJ2-1; 12 nucleotides line up with TRBD2. V lost 1 base to trimming and J lost 6 bases; unmatched junction nucleotides: 10. The CDR3 consists of 18 residues. Germline CDR1 reads MDHEN; CDR2 reads SYDVKM. The CDR3 loop reads CASSLLGPTSGSTNEQFF. DNA of the CDR3: TGTGCCAGCAGTTTATTGGGCCCGACTAGCGGGAGTACCAATGAGCAGTTCTTC.

In DNA, the CDR3 is TGTGCCAGCAGACCCGCCGGGGTCCCGGGCACCGGGGAGCTGTTTTTT. It encodes CASRPAGVPGTGELFF. The chain employs TRBV5-8 and TRBJ2-2; maybe TRBD2 (5 bases). The CDR3 sequence is 16 residues long. CDR1 is SGHTS, CDR2 YDEGEE, per germline. The V end was cut by 5 bases, the J end by 4 bases, with 18 bases between.